The clone carrying this T cell receptor beta chain was picked up a small number of times. The antigen remains undetermined. This specimen belongs to a study of CD8 T cells in ankylosing spondylitis. Study-wide results and limits: In peripheral blood, disease-linked CD8+ clones occurred at relatively low frequencies. A TCR beta motif of under ten highly homologous variants appeared characteristic of ankylosing spondylitis blood. Reportedly, disease-linked clones are significantly enriched in ankylosing spondylitis patients' matched synovial fluid.

Per the germline V gene, CDR1 is SGHNT and CDR2 is YYREEE (reference sequence). The junction had 7 bases not matched to a gene; V was cut back by 4 bases and J by 7 bases. The CDR3 loop spans 14 amino acids. One entry per CDR3 protein results from TCRdb running MiXCR on the 5' RACE reads. The data show 180,000 or so distinct CDR3 sequences, roughly 11% seen once. This TCR was recovered from a male donor with ankylosing spondylitis or in good health (not recorded which). The J gene is TRBJ1-4, the V gene TRBV5-4; 7 bases fit TRBD1. Sequencing input: blood, either unsorted or a sorted T cell fraction (not recorded which). CDR3 in amino acids: CASSRQGVSEKLFF. The CDR3 DNA reads as TGTGCCAGCAGCCGGCAGGGGGTTAGTGAAAAACTGTTTTTT.